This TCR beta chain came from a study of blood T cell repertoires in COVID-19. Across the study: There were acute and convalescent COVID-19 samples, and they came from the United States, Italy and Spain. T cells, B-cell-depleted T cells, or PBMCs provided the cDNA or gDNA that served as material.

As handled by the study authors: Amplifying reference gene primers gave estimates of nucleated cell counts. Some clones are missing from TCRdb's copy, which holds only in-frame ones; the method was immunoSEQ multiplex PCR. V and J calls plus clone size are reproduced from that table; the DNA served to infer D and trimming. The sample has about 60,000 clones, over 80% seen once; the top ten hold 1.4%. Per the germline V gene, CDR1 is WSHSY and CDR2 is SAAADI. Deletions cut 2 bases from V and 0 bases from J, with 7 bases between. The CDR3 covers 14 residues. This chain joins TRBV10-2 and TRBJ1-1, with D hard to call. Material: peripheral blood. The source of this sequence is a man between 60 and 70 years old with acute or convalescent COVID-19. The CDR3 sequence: CASSETHLNTEAFF. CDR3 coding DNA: TGCGCCAGCAGTGAGACACACCTGAACACTGAAGCTTTCTTT.